This T cell receptor beta chain was identified in a study of patients and donors after allogeneic stem cell transplantation. The CDR3 length is 17 residues. From germline, CDR1 is LGHDT and CDR2 YNNKEL (reference sequence). V trimming: 2 bases; J trimming: 1 base; junction bases outside the gene matches: 5. TCRdb used MiXCR to reprocess the RT-PCR reads, holding one entry per CDR3 protein. The sample lists about a million distinct CDR3 sequences, about 20% seen once, with 5% to 7.5% in the top ten. In its sample, this clonotype was seen a few times. The V call is TRBV3-1, the J call TRBJ2-7; 13 positions agree with TRBD2. Material for sequencing was blood, either unsorted or a sorted T cell fraction (not recorded which). The TCR comes from a human donor who was either an allogeneic HSCT recipient or a stem cell or donor lymphocyte infusion donor (not recorded which). It is not recorded whose cells these are; they may come from a transplant donor. CDR3 nucleotides: TGTGCCAGCAGCCAAAGACTAGCGGGGGGACTTTCCTACGAGCAGTACTTC. Translating it yields CASSQRLAGGLSYEQYF.